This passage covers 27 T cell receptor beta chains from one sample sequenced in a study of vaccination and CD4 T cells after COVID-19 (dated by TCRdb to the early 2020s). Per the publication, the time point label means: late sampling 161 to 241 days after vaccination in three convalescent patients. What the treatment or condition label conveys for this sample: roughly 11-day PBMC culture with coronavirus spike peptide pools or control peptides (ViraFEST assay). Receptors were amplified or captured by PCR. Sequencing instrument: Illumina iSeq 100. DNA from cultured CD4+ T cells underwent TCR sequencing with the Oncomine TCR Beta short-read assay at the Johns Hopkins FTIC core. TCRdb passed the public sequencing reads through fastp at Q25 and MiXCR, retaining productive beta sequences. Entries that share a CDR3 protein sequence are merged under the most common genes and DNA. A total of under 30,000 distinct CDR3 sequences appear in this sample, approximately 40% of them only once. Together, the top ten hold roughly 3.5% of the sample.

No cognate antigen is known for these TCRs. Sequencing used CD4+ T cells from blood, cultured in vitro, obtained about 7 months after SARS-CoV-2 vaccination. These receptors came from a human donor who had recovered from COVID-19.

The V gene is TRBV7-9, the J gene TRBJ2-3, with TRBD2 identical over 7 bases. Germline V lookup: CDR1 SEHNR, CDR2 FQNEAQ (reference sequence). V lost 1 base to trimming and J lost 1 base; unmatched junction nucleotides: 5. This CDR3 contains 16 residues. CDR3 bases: TGTGCCAGCAGCTTAGGAGAGGCGGGAGGCACAGATACGCAGTATTTT. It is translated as CASSLGEAGGTDTQYF.

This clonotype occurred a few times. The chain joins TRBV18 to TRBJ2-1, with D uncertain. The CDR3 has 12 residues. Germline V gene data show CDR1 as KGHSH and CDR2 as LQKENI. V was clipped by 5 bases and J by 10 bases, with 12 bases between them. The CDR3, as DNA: TGTGCCAGCTCAGCCCAGACGCACGAGCAGTTCTTC. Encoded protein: CASSAQTHEQFF. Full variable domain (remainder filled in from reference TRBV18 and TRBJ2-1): NAGVMQNPRHLVRRRGQEARLRCSPMKGHSHVYWYRQLPEEGLKFMVYLQKENIIDESGMPKERFSAEFPKEGPSILRIQQVVRGDSAAYFCASSAQTHEQFFGPGTRLTVL.

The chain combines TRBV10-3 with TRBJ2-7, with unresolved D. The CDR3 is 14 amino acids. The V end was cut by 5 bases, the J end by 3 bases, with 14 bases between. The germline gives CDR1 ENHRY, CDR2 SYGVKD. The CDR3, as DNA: TGTGCCATCAGTCCTATACTCACTCTCTACGAGCAGTACTTC. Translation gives CAISPILTLYEQYF.

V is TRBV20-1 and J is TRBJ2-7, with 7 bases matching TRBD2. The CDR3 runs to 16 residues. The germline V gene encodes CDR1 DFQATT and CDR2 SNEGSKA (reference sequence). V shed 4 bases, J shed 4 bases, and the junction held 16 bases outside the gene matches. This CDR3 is CSANPLGGDYQYEQYF. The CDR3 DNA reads TGCAGTGCTAACCCCCTTGGTGGGGACTACCAATACGAGCAGTACTTC.

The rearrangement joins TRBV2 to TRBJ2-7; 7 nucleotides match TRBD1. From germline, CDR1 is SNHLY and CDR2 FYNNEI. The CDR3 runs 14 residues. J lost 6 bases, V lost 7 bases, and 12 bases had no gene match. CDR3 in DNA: TGTGCCAGCACCAAGAAAGGGACAGCAGCCGAGCAGTACTTC. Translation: CASTKKGTAAEQYF.

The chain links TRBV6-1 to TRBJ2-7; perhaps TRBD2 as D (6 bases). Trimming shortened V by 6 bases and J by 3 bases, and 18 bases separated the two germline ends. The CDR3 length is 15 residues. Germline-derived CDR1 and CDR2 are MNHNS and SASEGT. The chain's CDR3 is CASRKGLGRYYEQYF. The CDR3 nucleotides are TGTGCCAGCAGGAAGGGGCTCGGGAGATACTACGAGCAGTACTTC.

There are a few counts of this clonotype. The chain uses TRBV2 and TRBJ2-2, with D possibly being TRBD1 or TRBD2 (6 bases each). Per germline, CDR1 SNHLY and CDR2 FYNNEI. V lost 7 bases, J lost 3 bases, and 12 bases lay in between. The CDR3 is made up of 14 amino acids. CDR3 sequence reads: CASMVEGDTGELFF. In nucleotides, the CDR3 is TGTGCCAGCATGGTGGAGGGGGACACCGGGGAGCTGTTTTTT.

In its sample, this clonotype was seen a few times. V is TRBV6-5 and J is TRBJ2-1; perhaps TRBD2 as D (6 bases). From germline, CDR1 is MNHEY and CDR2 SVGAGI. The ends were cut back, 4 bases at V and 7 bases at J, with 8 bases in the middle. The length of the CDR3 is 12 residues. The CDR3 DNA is TGTGCCAGCAGTTCCGGGACTAATGAGCAGTTCTTC. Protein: CASSSGTNEQFF.

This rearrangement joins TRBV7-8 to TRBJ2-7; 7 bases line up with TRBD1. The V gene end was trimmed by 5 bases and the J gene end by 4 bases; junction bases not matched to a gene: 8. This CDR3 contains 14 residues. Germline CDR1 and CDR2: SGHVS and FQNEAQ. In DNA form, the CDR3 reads TGTGCCAGCAGCCTCCAAGAGGGGGCGTACGAGCAGTACTTC. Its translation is CASSLQEGAYEQYF. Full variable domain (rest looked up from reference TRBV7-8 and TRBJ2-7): GAGVSQSPRYKVAKRGQDVALRCDPISGHVSLFWYQQALGQGPEFLTYFQNEAQLDKSGLPSDRFFAERPEGSVSTLKIQRTQQEDSAVYLCASSLQEGAYEQYFGPGTRLTVT.

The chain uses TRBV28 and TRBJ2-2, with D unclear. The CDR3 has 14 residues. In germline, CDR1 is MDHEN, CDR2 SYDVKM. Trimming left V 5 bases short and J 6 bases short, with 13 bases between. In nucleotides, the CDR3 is TGTGCCAGCAGTGGACGCAGGATATCCGGGGAGCTGTTTTTT. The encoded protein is CASSGRRISGELFF.

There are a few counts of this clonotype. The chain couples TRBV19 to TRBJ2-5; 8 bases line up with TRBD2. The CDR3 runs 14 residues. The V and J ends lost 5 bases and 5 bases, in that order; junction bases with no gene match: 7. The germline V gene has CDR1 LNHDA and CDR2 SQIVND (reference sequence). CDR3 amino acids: CASSHGGRRETQYF. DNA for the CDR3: TGTGCCAGTAGTCATGGCGGGAGGAGGGAGACCCAGTACTTC. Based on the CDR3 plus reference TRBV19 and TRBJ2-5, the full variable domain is DGGITQSPKYLFRKEGQNVTLSCEQNLNHDAMYWYRQDPGQGLRLIYYSQIVNDFQKGDIAEGYSVSREKKESFPLTVTSAQKNPTAFYLCASSHGGRRETQYFGPGTRLLVL.

The CDR3 DNA is TGCAGTGCGAGTGGACAGGGTGGAGAGCAGTACTTC. This sequence encodes CSASGQGGEQYF. The chain links TRBV20-1 to TRBJ2-7; 8 nucleotides match TRBD1. Trimming at V came to 6 bases and at J to 7 bases, leaving 8 bases not matched to a gene. Germline lookup yields CDR1 DFQATT and CDR2 SNEGSKA (reference sequence). The length of the CDR3 is 12 residues.

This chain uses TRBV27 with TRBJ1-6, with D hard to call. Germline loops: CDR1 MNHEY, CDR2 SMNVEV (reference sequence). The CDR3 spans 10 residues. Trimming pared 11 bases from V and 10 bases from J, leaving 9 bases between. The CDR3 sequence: CASKRSPLHF. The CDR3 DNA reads TGTGCCTCAAAGCGGTCACCCCTCCACTTT.

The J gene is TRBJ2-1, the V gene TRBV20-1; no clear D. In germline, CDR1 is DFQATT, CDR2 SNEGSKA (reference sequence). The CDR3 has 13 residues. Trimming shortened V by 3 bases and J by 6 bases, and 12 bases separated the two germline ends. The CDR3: CSARTILSNEQFF. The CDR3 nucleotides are TGCAGTGCTAGGACAATACTCAGCAATGAGCAGTTCTTC.

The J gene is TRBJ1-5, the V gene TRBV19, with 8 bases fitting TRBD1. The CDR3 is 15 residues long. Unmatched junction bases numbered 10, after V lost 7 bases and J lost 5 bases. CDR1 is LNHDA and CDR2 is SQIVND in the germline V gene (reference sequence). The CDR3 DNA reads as TGTGCCAGTACCCGGACAGGGTATTTCCATCAGCCCCAGCATTTT. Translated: CASTRTGYFHQPQHF.

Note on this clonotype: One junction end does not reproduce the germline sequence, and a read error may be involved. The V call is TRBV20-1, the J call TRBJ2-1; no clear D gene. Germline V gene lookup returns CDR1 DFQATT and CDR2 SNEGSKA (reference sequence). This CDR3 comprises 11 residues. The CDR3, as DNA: TGCAGTGCACCGGATTACAGTGAGCAGTTCTTC. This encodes CSAPDYSEQFF.

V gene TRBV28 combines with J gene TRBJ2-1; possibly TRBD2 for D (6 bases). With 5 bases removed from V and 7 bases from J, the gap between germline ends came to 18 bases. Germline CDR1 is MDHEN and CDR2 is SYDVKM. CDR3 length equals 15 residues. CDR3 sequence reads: CASSQWRGSRNEQFF. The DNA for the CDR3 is TGTGCCAGCAGTCAATGGAGGGGTTCGCGTAATGAGCAGTTCTTC. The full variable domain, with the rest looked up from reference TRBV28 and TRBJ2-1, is DVKVTQSSRYLVKRTGEKVFLECVQDMDHENMFWYRQDPGLGLRLIYFSYDVKMKEKGDIPEGYSVSREKKERFSLILESASTNQTSMYLCASSQWRGSRNEQFFGPGTRLTVL.

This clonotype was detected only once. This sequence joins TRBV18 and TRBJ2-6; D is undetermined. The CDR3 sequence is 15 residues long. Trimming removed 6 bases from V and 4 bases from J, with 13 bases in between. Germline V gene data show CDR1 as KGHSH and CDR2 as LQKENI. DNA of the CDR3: TGTGCCAGCTCCCTAACTCACGCCGGGGCCAACGTCCTGACTTTC. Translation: CASSLTHAGANVLTF.

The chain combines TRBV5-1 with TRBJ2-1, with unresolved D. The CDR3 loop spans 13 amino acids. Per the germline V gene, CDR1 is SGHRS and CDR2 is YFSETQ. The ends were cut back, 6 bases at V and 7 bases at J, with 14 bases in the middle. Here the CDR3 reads CASNSLLTNEQFF. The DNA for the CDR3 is TGCGCCAGCAATTCCCTCCTGACGAATGAGCAGTTCTTC. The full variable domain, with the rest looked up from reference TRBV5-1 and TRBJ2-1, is KAGVTQTPRYLIKTRGQQVTLSCSPISGHRSVSWYQQTPGQGLQFLFEYFSETQRNKGNFPGRFSGRQFSNSRSEMNVSTLELGDSALYLCASNSLLTNEQFFGPGTRLTVL.

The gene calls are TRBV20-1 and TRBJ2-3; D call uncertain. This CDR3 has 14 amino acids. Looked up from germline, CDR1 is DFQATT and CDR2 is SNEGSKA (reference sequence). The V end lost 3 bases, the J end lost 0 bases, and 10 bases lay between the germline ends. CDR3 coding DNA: TGCAGTGCTAGGTTCCCGGGTAGCACAGATACGCAGTATTTT. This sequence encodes CSARFPGSTDTQYF.

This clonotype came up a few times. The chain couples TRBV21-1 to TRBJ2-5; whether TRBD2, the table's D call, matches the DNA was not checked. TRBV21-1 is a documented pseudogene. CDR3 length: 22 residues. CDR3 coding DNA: TGTGCCAGCAGCAAAGCTAAGCGGGAGGGGAGTGCCCCTCTCATCCGACAAGAGACCCAGTACTTC. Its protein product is CASSKAKREGSAPLIRQETQYF.

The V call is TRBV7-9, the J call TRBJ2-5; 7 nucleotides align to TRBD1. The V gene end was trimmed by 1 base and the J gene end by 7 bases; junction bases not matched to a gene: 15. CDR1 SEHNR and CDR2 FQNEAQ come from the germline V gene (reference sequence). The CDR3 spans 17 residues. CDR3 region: CASSLGTTGIYSVTQYF. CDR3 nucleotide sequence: TGTGCCAGCAGCTTAGGCACGACAGGGATCTACTCGGTGACCCAGTACTTC.

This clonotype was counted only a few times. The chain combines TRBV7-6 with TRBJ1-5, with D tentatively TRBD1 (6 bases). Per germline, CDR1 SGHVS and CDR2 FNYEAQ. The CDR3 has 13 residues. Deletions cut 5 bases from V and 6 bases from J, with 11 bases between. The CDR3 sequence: CASSAAGAQPQHF. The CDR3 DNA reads TGTGCCAGCAGCGCGGCAGGGGCTCAGCCCCAGCATTTT.

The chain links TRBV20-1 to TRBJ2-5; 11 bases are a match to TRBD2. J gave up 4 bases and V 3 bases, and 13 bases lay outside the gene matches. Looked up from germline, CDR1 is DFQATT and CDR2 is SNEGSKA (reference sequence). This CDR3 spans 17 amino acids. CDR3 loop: CSARAGLAARGLETQYF. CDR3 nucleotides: TGCAGTGCTAGGGCGGGACTAGCGGCCAGAGGGCTAGAGACCCAGTACTTC.

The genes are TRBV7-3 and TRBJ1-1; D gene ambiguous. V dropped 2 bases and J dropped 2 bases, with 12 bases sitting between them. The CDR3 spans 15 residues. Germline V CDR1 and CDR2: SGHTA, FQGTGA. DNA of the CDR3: TGTGCCAGCAGCTTATTCGCAGCCCCCAACACTGAAGCTTTCTTT. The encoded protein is CASSLFAAPNTEAFF.

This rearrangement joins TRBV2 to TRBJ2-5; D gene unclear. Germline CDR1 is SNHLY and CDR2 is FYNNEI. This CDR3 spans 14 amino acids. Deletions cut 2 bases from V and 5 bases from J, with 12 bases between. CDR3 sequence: CASSEIKAGETQYF. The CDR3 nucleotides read TGTGCCAGCAGTGAAATTAAGGCTGGGGAGACCCAGTACTTC.

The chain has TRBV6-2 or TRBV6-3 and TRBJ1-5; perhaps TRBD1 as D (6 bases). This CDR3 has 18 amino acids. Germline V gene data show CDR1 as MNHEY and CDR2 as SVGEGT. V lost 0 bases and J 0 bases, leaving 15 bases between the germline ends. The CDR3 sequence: CASSYSPGQVYSNQPQHF. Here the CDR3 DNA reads TGTGCCAGCAGTTACTCACCGGGACAAGTTTATAGCAATCAGCCCCAGCATTTT.